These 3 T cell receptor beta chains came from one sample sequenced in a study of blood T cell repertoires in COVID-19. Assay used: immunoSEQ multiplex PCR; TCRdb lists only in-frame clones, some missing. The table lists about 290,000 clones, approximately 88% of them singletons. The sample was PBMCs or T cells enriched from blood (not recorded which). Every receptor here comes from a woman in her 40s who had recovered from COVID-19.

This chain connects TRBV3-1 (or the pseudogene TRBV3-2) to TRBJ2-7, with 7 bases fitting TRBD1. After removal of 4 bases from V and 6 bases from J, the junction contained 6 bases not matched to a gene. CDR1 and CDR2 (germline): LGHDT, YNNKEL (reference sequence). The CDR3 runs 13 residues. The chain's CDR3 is CASSRRQGPEQYF. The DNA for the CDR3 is TGTGCCAGCAGCCGCCGACAGGGACCCGAGCAGTACTTC.

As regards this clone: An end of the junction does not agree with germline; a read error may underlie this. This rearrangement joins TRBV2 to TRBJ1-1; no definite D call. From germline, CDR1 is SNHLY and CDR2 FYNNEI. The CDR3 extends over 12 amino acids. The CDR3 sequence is CASSATEPVLLF. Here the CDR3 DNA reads TGTGCCAGCAGTGCTACAGAGCCAGTCCTCCTATTT.

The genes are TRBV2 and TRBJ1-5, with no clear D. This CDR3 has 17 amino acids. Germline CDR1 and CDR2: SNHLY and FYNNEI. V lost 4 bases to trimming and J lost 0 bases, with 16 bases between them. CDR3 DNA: TGTGCCAGCAGTGTAGGCGGACTATCGAGTAGCAATCAGCCCCAGCATTTT. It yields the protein CASSVGGLSSSNQPQHF.